This is a list of T cell receptor beta chains from one sample in a study of shared clonotypes between healthy human individuals. TCRdb's copy holds only in-frame clones and misses some; the assay was immunoSEQ multiplex PCR. Here the sample spans roughly 490,000 clones, less than 80% being singletons. The sequenced sample was PBMCs. These receptors were obtained from a woman aged 40-49 years in good health. Some clones in this sample may be carry-over from other donors' samples. The CDR3 runs from the conserved cysteine through the conserved F or W. Fields, in order: clone size, J gene, D gene, V gene, CDR3 DNA, CDR3 protein. The D gene is left open where the match is weak. A row's size may be missing; if present it is once, few, many or a size class.

many | TRBJ2-1 | NA | TRBV15 | TGTGCCACCAGCAGAGAGGGGGCGAGTGATGAGCAGTTCTTC | CATSREGASDEQFF
NA | TRBJ2-7 | NA | TRBV4-2 | TGTGCCAGCAGCCAAGAACGTGTGGGGGACGAGCAGTACTTC | CASSQERVGDEQYF
NA | TRBJ1-2 | NA | TRBV7-2 | TGTGCCAGCAGCTCATCGGGGACCGGAGGTGGCTACACCTTC | CASSSSGTGGGYTF
NA | TRBJ2-2 | NA | TRBV6-1 | TGTGCCAGCAGTGAAGGGGGCAGCGCGAACACCGGGGAGCTGTTTTTT | CASSEGGSANTGELFF
NA | TRBJ2-5 | NA | TRBV28 | TGTGCCAGCAGTTTAGGCGGAGTGCCCGGAGAGACCCAGTACTTC | CASSLGGVPGETQYF
NA | TRBJ2-1 | TRBD2 | TRBV4-2 | TGTGCCAGCAGCCAAGACCCGACTAGCGGGAGTAATGAGCAGTTCTTC | CASSQDPTSGSNEQFF
few | TRBJ1-5 | NA | TRBV30 | TGTGCCTGGAGTAGTGGGGGAAGGAGCAATCAGCCCCAGCATTTT | CAWSSGGRSNQPQHF
NA | TRBJ1-3 | NA | TRBV28 | TGTGCCAGCAGTTTCCTCCGACACGGGTCTGGAAACACCATATATTTT | CASSFLRHGSGNTIYF
once | TRBJ2-3 | TRBD2 | TRBV6-1 | TGTGCCAGCAGTGACCGAGGACTAGCGGGAGAAGGCGATACGCAGTATTTT | CASSDRGLAGEGDTQYF
NA | TRBJ2-4 | TRBD1 | TRBV18 | TGTGCCAGCTCACCGACAGGGTCCGCCAAAAACATTCAGTACTTC | CASSPTGSAKNIQYF
few | TRBJ1-1 | TRBD1 | TRBV18 | TGTGCCAGCTCACCACGGGACAGGTACACTGAAGCTTTCTTT | CASSPRDRYTEAFF
NA | TRBJ2-3 | TRBD2 | TRBV7-2 | TGTGCCAGCAGCTTCATAGCGGGAGCAATAGATACGCAGTATTTT | CASSFIAGAIDTQYF
NA | TRBJ1-5 | TRBD1 | TRBV29-1 | TGCAGCGCTCTAGGAAGAGAGAGACAGGGGGCGCATGCCGGCAATCAGCCCCAGCATTTT | CSALGRERQGAHAGNQPQHF
few | TRBJ2-1 | NA | TRBV19 | TGTGCCAGTAGTCCCCGGGCCGACTCTGGGGAGCAGTTCTTC | CASSPRADSGEQFF
NA | TRBJ2-5 | TRBD2 | TRBV10-2 | TGCGCCAGCAGTGAGTCGGGGGGGAAACAAGAGACCCAGTACTTC | CASSESGGKQETQYF
NA | TRBJ1-1 | NA | TRBV5-8 | TGTGCCAGCAGCTTTAATGGGGCCGGCACTGAAGCTTTCTTT | CASSFNGAGTEAFF
NA | TRBJ2-5 | TRBD2 | TRBV30 | TGTGCCTGGAGCCCTGGACTAGCGGGACTCGAAGAGACCCAGTACTTC | CAWSPGLAGLEETQYF
NA | TRBJ2-5 | NA | TRBV7-2 | TGTGCCACTAGGTTGGGGCTGGCAGAGACCCAGTACTTC | CATRLGLAETQYF
NA | TRBJ2-1 | TRBD2 | TRBV2 | TGTGCCAGCAGTGAAATATTGGGGAGGGAGTTTTTGAGGGGTGGTAACTCCTACAATGAGCAGTTCTTC | CASSEILGREFLRGGNSYNEQFF
NA | TRBJ1-5 | TRBD1 | TRBV5-4 | TGTGCCAGAAGCGGGACAGGGGCAAAAAATCAGCCCCAGCATTTT | CARSGTGAKNQPQHF
NA | TRBJ1-5 | NA | TRBV10-3 | TGTGCCATCAGTGAGTCGCGGAGAGCGGGCAATCAGCCCCAGCATTTT | CAISESRRAGNQPQHF
NA | TRBJ1-5 | NA | TRBV7-3 | TGTGCCAGCAGCTTAATGGAGGATCAGCCCCAGCATTTT | CASSLMEDQPQHF
NA | TRBJ2-1 | NA | TRBV28 | TGTGCCAGCAGTTTTCTCGGGGTAGCGGCCAATGAGCAGTTCTTC | CASSFLGVAANEQFF
NA | TRBJ2-7 | TRBD1 | TRBV30 | TGTGCCTGGAGCACCGGGACAGGGTCGCGCGAGCAGTACTTC | CAWSTGTGSREQYF
NA | TRBJ2-7 | NA | TRBV27 | TGTGCCAGCGGGAGACAGGCCTCCTACGAGCAGTACTTC | CASGRQASYEQYF
few | TRBJ1-5 | NA | TRBV7-8 | TGTGCCAGCAGCTTAGCGCCCCAGGCGGGCCAGCCCCAGCATTTT | CASSLAPQAGQPQHF